This TCR beta chain was sequenced for a study of preoperative IRX-2 immunotherapy in early breast cancer. Documented treatment: preoperative locoregional IRX-2 cytokine immunotherapy. Patients received preoperative, locoregional IRX-2 cytokine immunotherapy in a phase Ib study. Assay: immunoSEQ multiplex PCR; the TCRdb copy retains only in-frame clones and omits some. This table holds more than 6,500 clones, 70% to 90% found once. The CDR3 spans 14 residues. V was clipped by 0 bases and J by 3 bases, with 9 bases between them. CDR1 is KGHSH, CDR2 LQKENI, per germline. Sequencing used tumor tissue, obtained after IRX-2 immunotherapy. The chain links TRBV18 to TRBJ2-7, with D possibly TRBD1 on 5 matching bases. This TCR was recovered from a human donor with breast cancer. The CDR3 spells CASSPPFDSYEQYF. The CDR3 DNA sequence: TGTGCCAGCTCACCACCGTTCGACAGCTACGAGCAGTACTTC.